The 16 T cell receptor beta chains reported below all come from one sample, sequenced in a study of Graves' ophthalmopathy and Graves' hyperthyroidism. RNA served as the template for amplifying TCR beta CDR3 regions. The first-round RT-PCR employed HTBI primers together with the Qiagen OneStep RT-PCR kit. A multiplex PCR was then performed as the second round. TCRdb used MiXCR to reprocess the multiplex PCR reads, holding one entry per CDR3 protein. Of 23,000 or so distinct CDR3 sequences in the sample, roughly 50% were seen once. Sequenced: peripheral blood. Source of these receptors: an adult woman with stable Graves' hyperthyroidism.

This clonotype was seen at least ten times. The gene calls are TRBV6-1 and TRBJ2-2; 7 nucleotides line up with TRBD1. V lost 5 bases and J lost 4; bases outside the gene matches: 4. Germline lookup yields CDR1 MNHNS and CDR2 SASEGT. The CDR3 sequence is 14 residues long. The CDR3 loop reads CASSNYRGTGELFF. For the CDR3, the DNA is TGTGCCAGCAGTAACTACAGGGGCACCGGGGAGCTGTTTTTT.

This clonotype was detected a few times. CDR3 amino acids: CASSREGYTF. The CDR3 region has the DNA TGTGCCAGTAGCAGGGAAGGCTACACCTTC. The chain employs TRBV19 and TRBJ1-2; D perhaps matches TRBD1 (5 bases). V was shortened by 6 bases and J by 8 bases, with 7 bases between the two germline ends. The CDR3 runs 10 residues. CDR1 and CDR2 from the germline V gene are LNHDA and SQIVND (reference sequence).

The genes are TRBV29-1 and TRBJ2-7, with 12 nucleotides matching TRBD2. Germline assignment: CDR1 SQVTM and CDR2 ANQGSEA. V was clipped by 7 bases and J by 4 bases; unmatched bases: 8. CDR3 size: 14 residues. CDR3 sequence reads: CSAERTSGIYEQYF. CDR3 sequence (DNA): TGCAGCGCTGAGCGGACTAGCGGGATTTACGAGCAGTACTTC.

This chain links TRBV2 with TRBJ1-5; 7 bases are shared with TRBD1. CDR3 length: 15 residues. The germline V gene encodes CDR1 SNHLY and CDR2 FYNNEI. V trimming: 6 bases; J trimming: 3 bases; junction bases outside the gene matches: 8. The DNA of the CDR3 is TGTGCCAGCAGGAAAACAGGGGTCTCCAATCAGCCCCAGCATTTT. Amino acid sequence: CASRKTGVSNQPQHF.

The gene calls are TRBV20-1 and TRBJ2-7; 10 positions match TRBD2. The CDR3 is 13 residues long. After removal of 4 bases from V and 4 bases from J, the junction contained 4 bases not matched to a gene. Germline lookup yields CDR1 DFQATT and CDR2 SNEGSKA (reference sequence). The DNA for the CDR3 is TGCAGTGCTAAGGGGACTAGCGAATACGAGCAGTACTTC. This translates into CSAKGTSEYEQYF.

On this clonotype: At one of its ends the junction is not consistent with the germline gene, which may arise from a read error. The chain combines TRBV25-1 with TRBJ2-5; 7 nucleotides line up with TRBD2. CDR3 length: 16 amino acids. CDR1 and CDR2 from the germline V gene are MGHDK and SYGVNS. The CDR3: CASSSRMASGQGTQYF. The CDR3 DNA is TGTGCCAGCAGCTCCCGTATGGCTAGCGGACAAGGGACCCAGTACTTC.

This clonotype was seen repeatedly, ten times or more. The chain uses TRBV5-1 and TRBJ2-5; D is unclear. This CDR3 region has 15 residues. Germline V gene lookup returns CDR1 SGHRS and CDR2 YFSETQ. V was trimmed by 7 bases and J by 1 base, leaving 17 bases between them. The CDR3 DNA reads as TGCGCCAGCCGACCAGCCGGAGAGCGCCAAGAGACCCAGTACTTC. This gives the protein CASRPAGERQETQYF.

The chain uses TRBV7-2 and TRBJ2-2, with 9 bases lining up with TRBD1. From germline, CDR1 is SGHTA and CDR2 FQGNSA. This CDR3 is 13 amino acids long. The CDR3 DNA follows: TGTATCAGAAGGGACAGGGTCACCGGGGAGCTGTTTTTT. Protein product: CIRRDRVTGELFF.

This clonotype was seen repeatedly, ten times or more. This chain uses TRBV5-5 with TRBJ1-6; D possibly corresponds to TRBD1 (5 bases). From germline, CDR1 is SGHKS and CDR2 YYEKEE (reference sequence). V lost 3 bases and J 9 bases, leaving 16 bases between the germline ends. The CDR3 is made up of 15 amino acids. The CDR3 region has the DNA TGTGCCAGCAGCTCCCCCCCGGGACGAGGTTCACCCCTCCACTTT. Amino acid sequence: CASSSPPGRGSPLHF.

The table lists this clonotype with many counts. The CDR3 DNA sequence: TGTGCCAGCACCCCAGGGATTTCAAAGGGCACAGATACGCAGTATTTT. Amino acid sequence: CASTPGISKGTDTQYF. This chain joins TRBV9 and TRBJ2-3; maybe TRBD1 (5 bases). The V gene's germline CDR1 is SGDLS and CDR2 YYNGEE. Trimming took 6 bases from V and 1 from J, leaving 18 bases between them. This CDR3 comprises 16 residues.

The chain recombines TRBV5-6 with TRBJ2-1; D is perhaps TRBD1 (6 bases). The CDR3 is 16 residues long. Deletions cut 6 bases from V and 3 bases from J, with 19 bases between. Germline CDR1 reads SGHDT; CDR2 reads YYEEEE. CDR3 loop: CASTTPGTPIYNEQFF. In DNA, the CDR3 is TGTGCCAGCACCACACCAGGGACACCCATCTACAATGAGCAGTTCTTC. Together with reference TRBV5-6 and TRBJ2-1, the CDR3 gives the full variable domain: DAGVTQSPTHLIKTRGQQVTLRCSPKSGHDTVSWYQQALGQGPQFIFQYYEEEERQRGNFPDRFSGHQFPNYSSELNVNALLLGDSALYLCASTTPGTPIYNEQFFGPGTRLTVL.

The sample holds many counts of this clonotype. The chain carries TRBV4-1 and TRBJ2-2; 8 nucleotides line up with TRBD2. V lost 4 bases and J lost 2; bases outside the gene matches: 3. Germline V gene lookup returns CDR1 MGHRA and CDR2 YSYEKL. This CDR3 comprises 15 residues. The DNA of the CDR3 is TGCGCCAGCAGCCGGACTAGCCTAAACACCGGGGAGCTGTTTTTT. Amino acid sequence: CASSRTSLNTGELFF.

This clonotype appeared many times. A much larger clone differs from this one at a single base, so this may be a read error. The genes are TRBV4-1 and TRBJ2-5, with 7 positions matching TRBD2. Germline-derived CDR1 and CDR2 are MGHRA and YSYEKL. V gave up 0 bases and J gave up 7 bases; unmatched junction bases: 11. The CDR3 loop spans 16 amino acids. The CDR3 spells CASSQDFGSPGGTQYF. DNA of the CDR3: TGCGCCAGCAGCCAAGATTTCGGATCTCCGGGAGGGACCCAGTACTTC.

This clonotype came up many times. A much larger clone lies a single base off, so this may be a read error. The chain links TRBV6-2 or TRBV6-3 to TRBJ2-7; 8 nucleotides line up with TRBD2. Trimming at V came to 0 bases and at J to 2 bases, leaving 12 bases not matched to a gene. CDR1 is MNHEY, CDR2 SVGEGT, per germline. This CDR3 comprises 18 residues. The CDR3 DNA follows: TGTGCCAGCAGTTACTCGCTGGGTAGGAGCGGGAGCGCCTACGAGCAGTACTTC. Translation: CASSYSLGRSGSAYEQYF.

This clonotype has a count of ten or more. In nucleotides, the CDR3 is TGTGCCAGCAGCCGGGGGGGACGGTCGAACACTGAAGCTTTCTTT. This sequence encodes CASSRGGRSNTEAFF. V usage is TRBV13 and J usage is TRBJ1-1, with a possible D match to TRBD1 (5 bases). Trimming left V 5 bases short and J 1 base short, with 14 bases between. The CDR3 has 15 amino acids. Per the germline V gene, CDR1 is PRHDT and CDR2 is FYEKMQ (reference sequence).

At least ten counts were recorded for this clonotype. This chain connects TRBV18 to TRBJ1-4; 10 bases fit TRBD1. The CDR3 is 15 amino acids. Germline CDR1 is KGHSH and CDR2 is LQKENI. With V trimmed by 4 bases and J by 8 bases, 7 bases remained unmatched. The CDR3 bases are TGTGCCAGCTCACGTTCCGGGACAGGGGAGGAAAAACTGTTTTTT. Amino acids: CASSRSGTGEEKLFF. The variable domain in full, with the rest retrieved from reference TRBV18 and TRBJ1-4, is NAGVMQNPRHLVRRRGQEARLRCSPMKGHSHVYWYRQLPEEGLKFMVYLQKENIIDESGMPKERFSAEFPKEGPSILRIQQVVRGDSAAYFCASSRSGTGEEKLFFGSGTQLSVL.